Below are 14 T cell receptor beta chains sequenced from a single sample in a study of OX40 agonist ivuxolimab in advanced cancers. Sequencing used immunoSEQ multiplex PCR; TCRdb keeps in-frame clones, though not all of them. Of 35,000 to 45,000 clones listed, 74% are singletons. Sample: CD4+ or CD8+ T cells sorted from blood, taken in a trial of the OX40 agonist ivuxolimab. These receptors were collected from an adult with an advanced solid tumor such as melanoma, head and neck, liver or kidney cancer.

This clone was found once. V and J are TRBV2 and TRBJ1-5; D perhaps matches TRBD1 (5 bases). Trimming pared 3 bases from V and 1 base from J, leaving 10 bases between. Germline lookup yields CDR1 SNHLY and CDR2 FYNNEI. This CDR3 is built from 15 residues. This CDR3 reads CASSDRETSNQPQHF. The DNA for the CDR3 is TGTGCCAGCAGTGACAGGGAAACGAGCAATCAGCCCCAGCATTTT. The variable domain in full, with the rest retrieved from reference TRBV2 and TRBJ1-5, is EPEVTQTPSHQVTQMGQEVILRCVPISNHLYFYWYRQILGQKVEFLVSFYNNEISEKSEIFDDQFSVERPDGSNFTLKIRSTKLEDSAMYFCASSDRETSNQPQHFGDGTRLSIL.

This chain joins TRBV19 and TRBJ2-7, with a weak D call TRBD1 (6 bases). This CDR3 region has 16 residues. Germline V lookup: CDR1 LNHDA, CDR2 SQIVND (reference sequence). Trimming removed 3 bases at V and 0 bases at J, with 15 bases between. CDR3 bases: TGTGCCAGTAGTATCGTTAGGGCAGGGGACTCCTACGAGCAGTACTTC. Amino acid sequence: CASSIVRAGDSYEQYF.

The chain employs TRBV19 and TRBJ2-3, with 10 bases aligning to TRBD2. V lost 5 bases and J lost 2; bases outside the gene matches: 4. The CDR3 is 15 residues long. Germline lookup yields CDR1 LNHDA and CDR2 SQIVND (reference sequence). CDR3 DNA: TGTGCCAGTAGTCAGACTAGCGGGCTCACAGATACGCAGTATTTT. It translates to CASSQTSGLTDTQYF. Complete variable domain (other parts from reference TRBV19 and TRBJ2-3): DGGITQSPKYLFRKEGQNVTLSCEQNLNHDAMYWYRQDPGQGLRLIYYSQIVNDFQKGDIAEGYSVSREKKESFPLTVTSAQKNPTAFYLCASSQTSGLTDTQYFGPGTRLTVL.

In regard to this clone: Germline and junction disagree at one end, which may indicate a read error. The rearrangement joins TRBV2 to TRBJ2-1; TRBD2 matches at 14 bases. Germline loops: CDR1 SNHLY, CDR2 FYNNEI. The CDR3 runs 15 residues. As DNA, the CDR3 is TGTGCCAGCAGTGGCTCGACTAGCGGGGGGGCTAATAGGGTCTTC. Its protein product is CASSGSTSGGANRVF.

V gene TRBV4-2 combines with J gene TRBJ1-2, with D unclear. The CDR3 has 12 amino acids. Trimming shortened V by 0 bases and J by 9 bases, and 8 bases separated the two germline ends. In germline, CDR1 is LGHNA, CDR2 YNFKEQ. The CDR3 DNA is TGTGCCAGCAGCCAAGACGCGGAAAGCTACACCTTC. It specifies CASSQDAESYTF.

The chain uses TRBV2 and TRBJ1-2; no clear D. The CDR3 length is 14 residues. Trimming took 0 bases from V and 4 from J, leaving 9 bases between them. The V gene's germline CDR1 is SNHLY and CDR2 FYNNEI. CDR3 in DNA: TGTGCCAGCAGTGAAGCACTCAGGATCTATGGCTACACCTTC. It translates to CASSEALRIYGYTF.

This chain joins TRBV28 and TRBJ1-1, with 7 positions matching TRBD1. CDR3 length equals 13 residues. J gave up 4 bases and V 5 bases, and 4 bases lay outside the gene matches. Per the germline V gene, CDR1 is MDHEN and CDR2 is SYDVKM. The CDR3 reads CASSRQGGTEAFF. The CDR3 DNA follows: TGTGCCAGCAGTAGACAGGGAGGCACTGAAGCTTTCTTT.

The chain joins TRBV5-6 to TRBJ1-3; no clear D. This CDR3 has 13 amino acids. V dropped 5 bases and J dropped 4 bases, with 10 bases sitting between them. Germline values: CDR1 SGHDT, CDR2 YYEEEE. The CDR3 is CASRYIQGNTIYF. CDR3 nucleotides: TGTGCCAGCAGGTACATACAAGGAAACACCATATATTTT. Complete variable domain (other parts from reference TRBV5-6 and TRBJ1-3): DAGVTQSPTHLIKTRGQQVTLRCSPKSGHDTVSWYQQALGQGPQFIFQYYEEEERQRGNFPDRFSGHQFPNYSSELNVNALLLGDSALYLCASRYIQGNTIYFGEGSWLTVV.

This chain uses TRBV9 with TRBJ2-5; TRBD1 aligns across 8 bases. Trimming cost V 4 bases and J 5 bases; bases outside gene matches: 13. CDR3 length: 16 amino acids. In germline, CDR1 is SGDLS, CDR2 YYNGEE. CDR3 region: CASSLYSTGASETQYF. CDR3 nucleotide sequence: TGTGCCAGCAGCCTTTACTCGACAGGGGCCAGTGAGACCCAGTACTTC.

V usage is TRBV19 and J usage is TRBJ1-1; TRBD1 agrees at 7 bases. There are 14 residues in the CDR3. Germline values: CDR1 LNHDA, CDR2 SQIVND (reference sequence). J gave up 0 bases and V 5 bases, and 3 bases lay outside the gene matches. This CDR3 reads CASSLQGLNTEAFF. CDR3 nucleotide sequence: TGTGCCAGTAGTCTACAGGGGTTGAACACTGAAGCTTTCTTT.

The V and J genes are TRBV11-2 and TRBJ2-3; TRBD2 agrees at 14 bases. V was clipped by 5 bases and J by 8 bases; unmatched bases: 15. Germline values: CDR1 SGHAT, CDR2 FQNNGV. This CDR3 is built from 18 residues. The CDR3 sequence is CASSTLTGLAGGYGTQYF. The DNA of the CDR3 is TGTGCCAGCAGCACTCTTACCGGACTAGCGGGGGGATACGGTACGCAGTATTTT.

This chain uses TRBV9 with TRBJ1-1; D not resolved. Looked up from germline, CDR1 is SGDLS and CDR2 is YYNGEE. V was clipped by 5 bases and J by 4 bases, with 9 bases between them. This CDR3 spans 12 amino acids. Here the CDR3 reads CASRDASTEAFF. CDR3 DNA sequence: TGTGCCAGCAGGGACGCGAGCACTGAAGCTTTCTTT.

The chain joins TRBV21-1 to TRBJ2-5; TRBD2, the table's D call, lacks a check against the DNA. TRBV21-1 is a pseudogene locus. This CDR3 comprises 20 residues. CDR3 sequence reads: CASSKSYWLAGDSGGETQYF. The CDR3 bases are TGTGCCAGCAGCAAAAGCTATTGGCTAGCGGGGGACTCGGGAGGAGAGACCCAGTACTTC.

The chain has TRBV19 and TRBJ1-1; 9 nucleotides match TRBD1. Germline V CDR1 and CDR2: LNHDA, SQIVND (reference sequence). V dropped 6 bases and J dropped 1; count of bases not matched to a gene: 0. CDR3 length equals 13 residues. CDR3 sequence (DNA): TGTGCCAGTAGGGACAGGGGGAACACTGAAGCTTTCTTT. Translation gives CASRDRGNTEAFF.